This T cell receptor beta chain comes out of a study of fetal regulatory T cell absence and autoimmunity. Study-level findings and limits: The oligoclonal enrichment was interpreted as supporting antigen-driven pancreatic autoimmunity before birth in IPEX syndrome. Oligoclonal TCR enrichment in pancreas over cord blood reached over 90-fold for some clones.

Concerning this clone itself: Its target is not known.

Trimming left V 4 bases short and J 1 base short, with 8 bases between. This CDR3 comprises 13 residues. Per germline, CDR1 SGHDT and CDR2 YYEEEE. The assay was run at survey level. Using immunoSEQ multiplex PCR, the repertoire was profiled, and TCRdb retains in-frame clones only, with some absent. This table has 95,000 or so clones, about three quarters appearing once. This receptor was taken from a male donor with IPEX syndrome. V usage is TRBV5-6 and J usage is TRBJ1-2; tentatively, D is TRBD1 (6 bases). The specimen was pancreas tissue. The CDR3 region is CASSQGGNYGYTF. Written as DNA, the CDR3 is TGTGCCAGCAGCCAAGGGGGTAACTATGGCTACACCTTC.